The clone carrying this T cell receptor (beta chain) was recorded once. Its antigen is not identified. As for treatment: over 15 received Ad26.COV2.S at low or high dose, single or two shots; roughly 5 received placebo; per-sample allocation not given. Repertoires come from day 63 after the first vaccine or placebo injection. This entry belongs to a study of Ad26.COV2.S vaccination and SARS-CoV-2 variants. Study-level information: This donor came from the COV1001 trial of Ad26.COV2.S.

Overall study results and limits: Total T cell responses, in the TCR breadth and depth analyses, may have been underestimated. The placebo group had lower spike-specific TCR breadth than the vaccine recipients did.

This CDR3 is 15 amino acids long. Germline V gene lookup returns CDR1 MNHEY and CDR2 SMNVEV (reference sequence). V shed 1 base and J shed 2 bases, with 11 bases lying between them. Only in-frame clones appear in the TCRdb table, and some are missing; sequencing was by immunoSEQ multiplex PCR. The repertoire holds 330,000 or so clones, with roughly nine tenths as singletons. The sequence derives from a person between 18 and 65 years old who received the Ad26.COV2.S COVID-19 vaccine or a placebo. The sequencing here drew on peripheral blood, taken in a trial of Ad26.COV2.S vaccine versus placebo. The rearrangement links TRBV27 to TRBJ1-2, with D possibly being TRBD1 (5 bases). Here the CDR3 reads CASSLFGGANYGYTF. The CDR3 DNA reads TGTGCCAGCAGTTTATTCGGAGGGGCGAACTATGGCTACACCTTC.